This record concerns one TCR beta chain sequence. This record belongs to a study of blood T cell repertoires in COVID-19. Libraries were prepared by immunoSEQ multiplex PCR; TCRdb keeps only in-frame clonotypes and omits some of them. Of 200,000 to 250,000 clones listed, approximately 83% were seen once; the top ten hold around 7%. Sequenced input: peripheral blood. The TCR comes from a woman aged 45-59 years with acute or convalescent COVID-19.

As DNA, the CDR3 is TGTGCCAGCAGCCCGGGACAGGGAAGGGCTGAAGCTTTCTTT. Amino acid sequence: CASSPGQGRAEAFF. The rearrangement uses TRBV7-9 and TRBJ1-1, with 9 nucleotides matching TRBD1. Trimming at V came to 5 bases and at J to 6 bases, leaving 7 bases not matched to a gene. Per germline, CDR1 SEHNR and CDR2 FQNEAQ (reference sequence). CDR3 length: 14 residues.